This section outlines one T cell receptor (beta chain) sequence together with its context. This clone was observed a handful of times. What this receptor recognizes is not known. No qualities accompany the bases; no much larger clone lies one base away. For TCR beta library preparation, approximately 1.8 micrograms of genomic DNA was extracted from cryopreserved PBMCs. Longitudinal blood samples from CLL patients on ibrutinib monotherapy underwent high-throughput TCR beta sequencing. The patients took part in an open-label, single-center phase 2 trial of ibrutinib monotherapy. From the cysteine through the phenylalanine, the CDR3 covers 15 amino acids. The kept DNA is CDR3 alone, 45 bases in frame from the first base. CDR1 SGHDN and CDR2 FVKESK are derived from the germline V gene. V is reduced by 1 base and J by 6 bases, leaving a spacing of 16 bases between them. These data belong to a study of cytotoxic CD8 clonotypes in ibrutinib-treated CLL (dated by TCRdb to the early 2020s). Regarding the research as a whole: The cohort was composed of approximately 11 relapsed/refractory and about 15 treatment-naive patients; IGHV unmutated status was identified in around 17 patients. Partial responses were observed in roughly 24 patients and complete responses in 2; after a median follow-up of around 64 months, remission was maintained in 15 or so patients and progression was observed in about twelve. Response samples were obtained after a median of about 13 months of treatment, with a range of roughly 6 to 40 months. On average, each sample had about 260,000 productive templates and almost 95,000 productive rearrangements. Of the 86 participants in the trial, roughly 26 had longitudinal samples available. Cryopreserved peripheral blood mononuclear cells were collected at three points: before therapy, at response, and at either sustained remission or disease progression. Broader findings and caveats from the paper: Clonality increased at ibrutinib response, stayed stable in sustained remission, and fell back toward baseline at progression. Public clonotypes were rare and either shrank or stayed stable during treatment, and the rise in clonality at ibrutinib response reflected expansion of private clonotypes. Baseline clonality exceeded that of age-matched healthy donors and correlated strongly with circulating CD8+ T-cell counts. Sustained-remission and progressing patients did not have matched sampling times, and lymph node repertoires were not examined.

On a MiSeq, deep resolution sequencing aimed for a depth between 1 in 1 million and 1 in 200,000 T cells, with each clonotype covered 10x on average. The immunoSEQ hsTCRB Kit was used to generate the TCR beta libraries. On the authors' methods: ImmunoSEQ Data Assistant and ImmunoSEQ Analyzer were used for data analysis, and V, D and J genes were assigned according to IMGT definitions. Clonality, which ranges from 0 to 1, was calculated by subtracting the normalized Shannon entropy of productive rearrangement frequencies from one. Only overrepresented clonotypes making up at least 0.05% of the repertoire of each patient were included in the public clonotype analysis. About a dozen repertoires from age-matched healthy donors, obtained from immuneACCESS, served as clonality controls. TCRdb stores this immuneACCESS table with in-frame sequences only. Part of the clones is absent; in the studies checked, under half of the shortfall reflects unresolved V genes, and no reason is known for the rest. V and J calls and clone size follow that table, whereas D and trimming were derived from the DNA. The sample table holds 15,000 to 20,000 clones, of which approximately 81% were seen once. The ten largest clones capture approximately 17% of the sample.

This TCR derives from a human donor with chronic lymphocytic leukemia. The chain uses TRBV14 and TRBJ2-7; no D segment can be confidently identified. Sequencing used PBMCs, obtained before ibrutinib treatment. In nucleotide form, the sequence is TGTGCCAGCAGCCAAGGGACCTCTCTTGCTGGCGAGCAGTACTTC. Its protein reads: CASSQGTSLAGEQYF.